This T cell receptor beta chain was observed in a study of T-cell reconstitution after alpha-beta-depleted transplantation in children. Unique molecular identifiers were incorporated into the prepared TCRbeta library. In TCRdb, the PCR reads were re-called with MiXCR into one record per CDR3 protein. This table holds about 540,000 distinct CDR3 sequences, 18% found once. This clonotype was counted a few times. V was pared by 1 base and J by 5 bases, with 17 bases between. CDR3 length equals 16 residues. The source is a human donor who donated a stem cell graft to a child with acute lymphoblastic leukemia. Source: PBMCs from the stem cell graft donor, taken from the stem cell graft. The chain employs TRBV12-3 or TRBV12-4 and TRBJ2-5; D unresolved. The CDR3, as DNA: TGTGCCAGCAGTTTAGTCCGAGAGATTCCAAGGGAGACCCAGTACTTC. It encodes CASSLVREIPRETQYF.